This T cell receptor beta chain was recovered during a study of control samples from healthy donors and cancer patients. Here immunoSEQ multiplex PCR was the method, and the copy in TCRdb shows in-frame clones only, minus some. This sample has around 110,000 clones; over 75% occur once, and the top ten carry about 1.1%. V lost 0 bases and J lost 2, with 12 bases in between. The CDR3 runs 16 residues. CDR1 SGHRS and CDR2 YFSETQ come from the germline V gene. The sample taken for sequencing was PBMCs. This TCR derives from a woman aged 45-65 years with colorectal cancer. This sequence joins TRBV5-1 and TRBJ1-3, with D perhaps TRBD1 (5 bases). The CDR3, as DNA: TGCGCCAGCAGCTTGGCAGGGCTGAGGGCTGGAAACACCATATATTTT. Its translation is CASSLAGLRAGNTIYF.